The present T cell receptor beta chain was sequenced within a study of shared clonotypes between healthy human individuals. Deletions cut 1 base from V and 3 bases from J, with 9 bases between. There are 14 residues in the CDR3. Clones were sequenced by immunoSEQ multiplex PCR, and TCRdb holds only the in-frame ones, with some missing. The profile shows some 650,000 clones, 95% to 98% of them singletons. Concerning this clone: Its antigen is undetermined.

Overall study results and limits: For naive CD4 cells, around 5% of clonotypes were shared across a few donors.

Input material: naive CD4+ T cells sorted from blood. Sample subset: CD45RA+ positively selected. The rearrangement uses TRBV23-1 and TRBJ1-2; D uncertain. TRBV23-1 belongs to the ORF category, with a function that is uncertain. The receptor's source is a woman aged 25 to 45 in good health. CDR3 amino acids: CASSQFSPDYGYTF. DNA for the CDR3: TGCGCCAGCAGTCAATTCTCGCCCGACTATGGCTACACCTTC.